The clone carrying this T cell receptor (beta chain) was detected only once. The protocol was immunoSEQ multiplex PCR, while the TCRdb copy is restricted to in-frame clones and leaves out a portion. The sample holds about 75,000 clones; roughly nine tenths are singletons and the top ten take 2.5% to 3%. V lost 2 bases, J lost 2 bases, and 5 bases stayed unmatched. The CDR3 totals 17 residues. Germline V gene data show CDR1 as SGHVS and CDR2 as FQNEAQ. This specimen comes from a study of blood T cell repertoires in COVID-19. The wider study: The United States, Italy and Spain were the sources of the acute and convalescent COVID-19 samples.

The sequenced sample consisted of peripheral blood. This receptor was identified in a human donor in a cohort sampled during active COVID-19. The chain links TRBV7-8 to TRBJ2-1; 11 bases line up with TRBD2. The CDR3 loop reads CASSLLTSGVPYNEQFF. For the CDR3, the DNA is TGTGCCAGCAGCTTATTGACTAGCGGGGTGCCCTACAATGAGCAGTTCTTC.